The 5 T cell receptor beta chains in this list originate from one sample, sequenced in a study of T-cell reconstitution after alpha-beta-depleted transplantation in children. Molecular barcoding with unique molecular identifiers was used for the TCRbeta library. TCRdb processed the PCR reads anew with MiXCR; each CDR3 protein has one entry. The sample includes about 230,000 distinct CDR3 sequences, about a tenth of them seen just once. The sequencing used PBMCs from the stem cell graft donor, collected from the stem cell graft. These receptors all come from a human donor who donated a stem cell graft to a child with acute lymphoblastic leukemia.

This clonotype was detected a few times. This chain links TRBV29-1 with TRBJ1-1; TRBD1 aligns across 10 bases. The CDR3 length is 11 residues. J lost 7 bases, V lost 8 bases, and 4 bases had no gene match. CDR1 is SQVTM and CDR2 is ANQGSEA in the germline V gene. The DNA of the CDR3 is TGCAGCACCAGGACAGGGGGTGAAGCTTTCTTT. Translation gives CSTRTGGEAFF. Based on the CDR3 plus reference TRBV29-1 and TRBJ1-1, the full variable domain is SAVISQKPSRDICQRGTSLTIQCQVDSQVTMMFWYRQQPGQSLTLIATANQGSEATYESGFVIDKFPISRPNLTFSTLTVSNMSPEDSSIYLCSTRTGGEAFFGQGTRLTVV.

This clonotype appeared many times. The CDR3 reads CASRAAGPTYEQYF. In DNA form, the CDR3 reads TGTGCCAGCAGGGCAGCAGGACCGACCTACGAGCAGTACTTC. This chain uses TRBV6-1 with TRBJ2-7; D not resolved. The CDR3 runs 14 residues. Trimming stripped 6 bases from V and 2 bases from J, with 14 bases between. CDR1 and CDR2 (germline): MNHNS, SASEGT.

This clonotype was observed at least ten times. The V gene is TRBV6-2 or TRBV6-3, the J gene TRBJ2-3; D possibly corresponds to TRBD2 (7 bases). Trimming cost V 6 bases and J 2 bases, with 15 bases left between them. The CDR3 has 15 residues. Germline assignment: CDR1 MNHEY and CDR2 SVGEGT. CDR3 sequence (DNA): TGTGCCAGCAGGAGGGCGGGGGCCAACACAGATACGCAGTATTTT. Translating gives CASRRAGANTDTQYF.

This clonotype was found a few times. The chain employs TRBV11-2 and TRBJ2-7; tentative D call: TRBD1 (5 bases). The CDR3 sequence is 13 residues long. Between the trimmed V and J ends, which lost 1 base and 6 bases, there was a span of 10 bases. CDR1 and CDR2 from the germline V gene are SGHAT and FQNNGV. In nucleotides, the CDR3 is TGTGCCAGCAGCTTAGCATGGGGCGGCGAGCAGTACTTC. It yields the protein CASSLAWGGEQYF.

There are a few counts of this clonotype. This chain uses TRBV4-3 with TRBJ2-1; possibly TRBD2 for D (6 bases). The V gene lost 0 bases and the J gene lost 8 bases, with 17 bases spanning the gap. This CDR3 comprises 16 residues. Germline-derived CDR1 and CDR2 are LGHNA and YSLEER. In DNA, the CDR3 is TGCGCCAGCAGCCAAGATCTCCCCGGAGGGCAGGATGAGCAGTTCTTC. It codes for CASSQDLPGGQDEQFF.